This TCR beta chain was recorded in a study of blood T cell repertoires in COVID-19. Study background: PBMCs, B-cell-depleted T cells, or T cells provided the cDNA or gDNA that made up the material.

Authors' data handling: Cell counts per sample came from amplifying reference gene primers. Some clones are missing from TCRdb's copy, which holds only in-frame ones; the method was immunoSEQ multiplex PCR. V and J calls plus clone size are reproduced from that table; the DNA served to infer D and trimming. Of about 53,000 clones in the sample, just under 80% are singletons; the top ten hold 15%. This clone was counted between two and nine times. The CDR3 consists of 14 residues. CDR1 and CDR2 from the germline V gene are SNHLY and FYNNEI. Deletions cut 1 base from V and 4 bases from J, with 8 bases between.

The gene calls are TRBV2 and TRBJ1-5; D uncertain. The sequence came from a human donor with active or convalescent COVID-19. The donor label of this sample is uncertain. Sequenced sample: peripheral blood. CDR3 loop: CASSEGRLNQPQHF. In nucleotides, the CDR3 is TGTGCCAGCAGTGAAGGCAGGTTGAATCAGCCCCAGCATTTT.